This paragraph reports one TCR beta chain. The data were obtained in a study of blood T cell repertoires in COVID-19. Assay used: immunoSEQ multiplex PCR; TCRdb lists only in-frame clones, some missing. The profile shows some 250,000 clones, approximately 91% of them singletons. Germline assignment: CDR1 SGHVS and CDR2 FQNEAQ. This CDR3 is built from 15 residues. With V trimmed by 5 bases and J by 4 bases, 6 bases remained unmatched. The chain has TRBV7-8 and TRBJ1-5; 9 bases match TRBD1. The source material was peripheral blood. This receptor was obtained from a woman under 40 with acute or convalescent COVID-19. The CDR3 loop reads CASSIQGARNQPQHF. CDR3 nucleotide sequence: TGTGCCAGCAGCATACAGGGGGCTCGTAATCAGCCCCAGCATTTT.